The subject of this entry is one T cell receptor (beta chain). This entry is derived from a study of blood T cell repertoires in COVID-19. On the study more broadly: Sites in the United States, Italy and Spain provided acute and convalescent COVID-19 samples. Nucleic acid was either cDNA or gDNA, and it came from T cells, B-cell-depleted T cells, or PBMCs.

Germline V gives CDR1 LNHDA, CDR2 SQIVND (reference sequence). The CDR3 runs 13 residues. V was pared by 4 bases and J by 4 bases, with 10 bases between. In the original workflow: The assay estimated nucleated cells by amplifying reference gene primers. The data were produced by immunoSEQ multiplex PCR, yet TCRdb's version contains in-frame clones alone and is incomplete. V, J and clone size derive from that table, while D and trimming were established from the DNA sequence. The sample has about 64,000 clones, over 75% seen once. The sequencing sample was made of peripheral blood. This receptor was obtained from a woman aged 60-70 years with COVID-19, enrolled during active disease. This rearrangement joins TRBV19 to TRBJ1-1; no firm D call. CDR3 sequence: CASSRRMGTEAFF. DNA for the CDR3: TGTGCCAGTAGTAGGAGGATGGGCACTGAAGCTTTCTTT.